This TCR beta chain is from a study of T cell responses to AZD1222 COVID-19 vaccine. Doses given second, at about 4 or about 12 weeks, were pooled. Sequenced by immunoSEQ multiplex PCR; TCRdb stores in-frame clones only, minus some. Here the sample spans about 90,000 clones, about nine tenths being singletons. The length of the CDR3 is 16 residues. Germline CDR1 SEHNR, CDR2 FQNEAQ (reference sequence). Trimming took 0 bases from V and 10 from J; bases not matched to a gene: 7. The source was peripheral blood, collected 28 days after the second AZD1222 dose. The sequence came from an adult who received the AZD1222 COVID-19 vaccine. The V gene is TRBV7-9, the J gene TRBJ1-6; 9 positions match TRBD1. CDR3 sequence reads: CASSLAWGQGGSPLHF. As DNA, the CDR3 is TGTGCCAGCAGCTTAGCGTGGGGACAGGGCGGCTCACCCCTCCACTTT. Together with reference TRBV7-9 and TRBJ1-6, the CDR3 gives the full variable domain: DTGVSQNPRHKITKRGQNVTFRCDPISEHNRLYWYRQTLGQGPEFLTYFQNEAQLEKSRLLSDRFSAERPKGSFSTLEIQRTEQGDSAMYLCASSLAWGQGGSPLHFGNGTRLTVT.